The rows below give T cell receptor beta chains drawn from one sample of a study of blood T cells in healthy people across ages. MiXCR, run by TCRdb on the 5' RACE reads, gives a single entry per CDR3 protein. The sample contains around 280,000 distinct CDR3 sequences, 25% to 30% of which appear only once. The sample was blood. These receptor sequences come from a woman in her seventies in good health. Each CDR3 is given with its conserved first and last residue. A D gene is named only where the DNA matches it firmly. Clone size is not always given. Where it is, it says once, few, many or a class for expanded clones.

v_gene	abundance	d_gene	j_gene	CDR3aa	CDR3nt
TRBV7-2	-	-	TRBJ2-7	CASSRYRDEIYEQYF	TGTGCCAGCAGCCGCTACCGGGACGAAATCTACGAGCAGTACTTC
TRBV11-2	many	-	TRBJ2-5	CAGAAGQETQYF	TGTGCCGGAGCCGCGGGGCAAGAGACCCAGTACTTC
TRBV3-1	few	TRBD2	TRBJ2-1	CASSQDLPGSGSDEQFF	TGTGCCAGCAGCCAAGATCTTCCAGGAAGCGGGAGCGATGAGCAGTTCTTC
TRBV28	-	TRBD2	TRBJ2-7	CATTPPGTSTYEQYF	TGTGCCACTACCCCCCCAGGGACTAGCACCTACGAGCAGTACTTC
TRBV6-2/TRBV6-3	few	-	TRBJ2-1	CASSYTGNEQFF	TGTGCCAGCAGTTATACCGGAAATGAGCAGTTCTTC
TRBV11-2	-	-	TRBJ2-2	CASSSGGKAGELFF	TGTGCCAGCAGCTCTGGGGGGAAAGCCGGGGAGCTGTTTTTT
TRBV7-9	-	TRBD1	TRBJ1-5	CASSSSTGGRNQPQHF	TGTGCCAGCAGCTCCTCAACAGGGGGTCGCAATCAGCCCCAGCATTTT
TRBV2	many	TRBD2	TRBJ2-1	CASRSGLAANNEQFF	TGTGCCAGCAGGTCGGGACTAGCGGCAAATAATGAGCAGTTCTTC
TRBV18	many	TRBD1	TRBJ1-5	CASSPDRGGNQPQHF	TGTGCCAGCTCACCCGACAGGGGAGGGAATCAGCCCCAGCATTTT
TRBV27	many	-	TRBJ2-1	CASSLRVYNEQFF	TGTGCCAGCAGTTTAAGGGTATACAATGAGCAGTTCTTC
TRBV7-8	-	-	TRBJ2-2	CASRVRGGGPNTGELFF	TGTGCCAGCAGAGTTAGGGGAGGGGGCCCGAACACCGGGGAGCTGTTTTTT
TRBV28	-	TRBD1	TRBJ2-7	CAKSGQSIYEQYF	TGTGCCAAGTCGGGACAGTCGATCTACGAGCAGTACTTC
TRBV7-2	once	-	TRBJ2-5	CASTYGGYYPQETQYF	TGTGCCAGCACCTACGGGGGATACTACCCCCAAGAGACCCAGTACTTC
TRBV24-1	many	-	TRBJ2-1	CATSDPSRLYNEQFF	TGTGCCACCAGTGATCCTAGCAGACTGTACAATGAGCAGTTCTTC
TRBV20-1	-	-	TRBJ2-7	CSARATGREQYF	TGCAGTGCTAGAGCCACGGGTCGGGAGCAGTACTTC
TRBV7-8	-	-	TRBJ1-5	CASSLLGVEFANQPQHF	TGTGCCAGCAGCTTACTCGGGGTCGAGTTTGCAAATCAGCCCCAGCATTTT
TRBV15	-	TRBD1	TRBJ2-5	CATRKTGGQETQYF	TGTGCCACCAGAAAAACAGGGGGCCAAGAGACCCAGTACTTC
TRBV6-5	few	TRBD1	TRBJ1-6	CASRAGTGERSPLHF	TGTGCCAGCAGGGCCGGGACAGGGGAGAGATCACCCCTCCACTTT
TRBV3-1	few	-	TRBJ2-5	CASSQENRMEETQYF	TGTGCCAGCAGCCAAGAGAACAGGATGGAAGAGACCCAGTACTTC
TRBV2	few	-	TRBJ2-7	CASSQWVSSYEQYF	TGTGCCAGCAGTCAGTGGGTCAGCTCCTACGAGCAGTACTTC
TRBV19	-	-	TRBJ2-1	CASSMISFMDEQFF	TGTGCCAGTAGTATGATTAGCTTTATGGATGAGCAGTTCTTC
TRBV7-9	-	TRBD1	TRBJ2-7	CASRDRATYEQYF	TGTGCCAGCAGGGACAGGGCTACCTACGAGCAGTACTTC
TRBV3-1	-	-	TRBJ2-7	CASSPEAVFSYEQYF	TGTGCCAGCAGCCCCGAAGCGGTTTTTTCCTACGAGCAGTACTTC
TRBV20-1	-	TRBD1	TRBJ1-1	CSAPLPAGTAEAFF	TGCAGTGCTCCATTACCGGCCGGGACAGCTGAAGCTTTCTTT